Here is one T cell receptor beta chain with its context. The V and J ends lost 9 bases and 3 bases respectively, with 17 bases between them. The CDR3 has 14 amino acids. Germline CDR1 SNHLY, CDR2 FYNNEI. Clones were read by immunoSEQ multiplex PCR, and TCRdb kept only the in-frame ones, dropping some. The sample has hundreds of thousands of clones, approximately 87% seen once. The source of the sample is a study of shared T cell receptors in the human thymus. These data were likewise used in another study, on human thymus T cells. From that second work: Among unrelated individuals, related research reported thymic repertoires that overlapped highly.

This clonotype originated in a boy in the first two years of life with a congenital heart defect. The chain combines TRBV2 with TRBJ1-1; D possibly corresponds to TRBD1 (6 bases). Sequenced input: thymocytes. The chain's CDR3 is CARLDVRGDTEAFF. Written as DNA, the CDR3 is TGTGCCAGACTAGACGTCAGGGGAGACACTGAAGCTTTCTTT.